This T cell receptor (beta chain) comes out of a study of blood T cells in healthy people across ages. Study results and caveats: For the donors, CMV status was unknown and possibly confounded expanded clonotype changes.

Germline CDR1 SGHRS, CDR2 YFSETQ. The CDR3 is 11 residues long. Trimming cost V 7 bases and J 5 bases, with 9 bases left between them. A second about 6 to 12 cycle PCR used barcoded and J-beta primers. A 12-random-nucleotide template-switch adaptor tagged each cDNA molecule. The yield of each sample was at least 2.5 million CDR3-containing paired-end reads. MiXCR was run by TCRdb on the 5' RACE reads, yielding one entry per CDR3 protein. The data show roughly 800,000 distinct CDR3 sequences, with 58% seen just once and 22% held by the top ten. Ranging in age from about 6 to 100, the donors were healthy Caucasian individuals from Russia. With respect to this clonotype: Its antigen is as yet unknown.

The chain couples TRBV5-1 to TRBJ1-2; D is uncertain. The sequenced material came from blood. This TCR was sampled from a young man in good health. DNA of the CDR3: TGCGCCAGCGGAGAGACTTATGGCTACACCTTC. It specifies CASGETYGYTF. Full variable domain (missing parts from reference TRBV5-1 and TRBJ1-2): KAGVTQTPRYLIKTRGQQVTLSCSPISGHRSVSWYQQTPGQGLQFLFEYFSETQRNKGNFPGRFSGRQFSNSRSEMNVSTLELGDSALYLCASGETYGYTFGSGTRLTVV.